At least ten counts were recorded for the clone carrying this T cell receptor (beta chain). Its antigen remains unknown. Researchers used genomic DNA as the template to profile TCR beta VDJ and CDR3. TCRdb redid the calling of the reads with MiXCR, one entry per CDR3 protein. Altogether roughly 250,000 distinct CDR3 sequences are present, 40% to 50% being singletons, with the ten largest covering 6.5% to 8%. The data derive from a study of CD8+CD57+ T cells in acquired aplastic anemia. Patients included in sequencing had previously demonstrated CD8+CD57+ cell expansion by flow cytometry. Diagnosis of severe acquired aplastic anemia applied to all patients. Untreated patients provided the blood samples, with no therapy given before sampling. The CDR3 consists of 15 residues. Germline V CDR1 and CDR2: LNHNV, YYDKDF (reference sequence). After removal of 2 bases from V and 0 bases from J, the junction contained 2 bases not matched to a gene.

General observations from the study: Found in both controls and patients were about 30 CD8+ CDR3 sequences. Controls and patients did not differ significantly in CD8+ Simpson's diversity.

Specimen: sorted CD4+, CD8+, or CD8+CD57+ T cells (not recorded which) from PBMCs. The rearrangement joins TRBV15 to TRBJ2-7; 9 bases align to TRBD1. This TCR derives from a human donor with aplastic anemia. CDR3 region: CATSRKTGGSYEQYF. Here the CDR3 DNA reads TGTGCCACCAGCAGAAAGACAGGGGGCTCCTACGAGCAGTACTTC.